Below, 21 T cell receptor beta chains from the same sample are listed, as sequenced in a study of blood T cells in healthy people across ages. The second PCR ran roughly 6 to 11 cycles with a sample-barcoded 5' primer and J-beta primers. One entry per CDR3 protein, called by TCRdb with MiXCR from the 5' RACE reads. The sample has around 620,000 distinct CDR3 sequences; 27% are singletons. Specimen: blood. The receptor source for this set is a woman between 65 and 79 years old in good health.

This clonotype has more than one count but fewer than ten. This chain joins TRBV5-1 and TRBJ2-2; maybe TRBD2 (5 bases). V shed 4 bases and J shed 5 bases, with 18 bases lying between them. Germline assignment: CDR1 SGHRS and CDR2 YFSETQ. This CDR3 has 16 amino acids. The CDR3 spells CASSAGPTTGTGELFF. The CDR3 bases are TGCGCCAGCAGCGCGGGCCCCACCACCGGAACCGGGGAGCTGTTTTTT.

The J gene is TRBJ2-7, the V gene TRBV12-3 or TRBV12-4; D is unresolved. The CDR3 sequence is 14 residues long. The ends were cut back, 2 bases at V and 5 bases at J, with 13 bases in the middle. The CDR3 DNA is TGTGCCAGCAGTTTATCGAGTCCTCGGAACGAGCAGTACTTC. Translation: CASSLSSPRNEQYF.

The gene calls are TRBV18 and TRBJ2-7; D might be TRBD1 (5 bases). The CDR3 loop spans 15 amino acids. Trimming cost V 3 bases and J 4 bases, with 16 bases left between them. Germline V gene sequence: CDR1 KGHSH, CDR2 LQKENI. The CDR3 sequence is CASSPTRRQTYEQYF. The CDR3 bases are TGTGCCAGCTCACCGACACGGAGACAGACATACGAGCAGTACTTC.

This clonotype was observed a handful of times. V and J are TRBV4-2 and TRBJ2-5, with unresolved D. The J call may be mistaken, given a closer DNA end match to TRBJ2-7. CDR1 is LGHNA and CDR2 is YNFKEQ in the germline V gene. This CDR3 has 15 residues. The CDR3 nucleotides are TGTGCCAGCAGCCAAGAGGCTCCTCCCGGATACGAGCAGTACTTC. Encoded protein: CASSQEAPPGYEQYF.

The chain uses TRBV20-1 and TRBJ2-5; the match to TRBD2 covers 10 bases. Gene TRBJ2-7 matches the end of the DNA better, so the J call may be wrong. The germline V gene encodes CDR1 DFQATT and CDR2 SNEGSKA (reference sequence). This CDR3 comprises 16 residues. CDR3 residues: CSARNIAGGNSYEQYV. Written as DNA, the CDR3 is TGCAGTGCTAGAAATATAGCGGGAGGAAACTCCTACGAGCAGTACGTC.

The chain uses TRBV12-3 or TRBV12-4 and TRBJ2-3; 14 positions agree with TRBD2. The CDR3 has 15 residues. V lost 3 bases and J lost 14; bases outside the gene matches: 10. The CDR3: CASSFPRTSGGLMYF. The DNA of the CDR3 is TGTGCCAGCAGTTTTCCCCGGACTAGCGGGGGGTTAATGTATTTT.

The rearrangement uses TRBV7-2 and TRBJ2-5, with TRBD2 matching over 13 bases. CDR1 is SGHTA and CDR2 is FQGNSA in the germline V gene. Germline trimming cut 2 bases from V and 5 bases from J; bases unmatched to any gene: 14. There are 19 residues in the CDR3. CDR3 sequence (DNA): TGTGCCAGCAGCTTACCGACGCTTGCACTAGCGGGGGGGCCGGAGACCCAGTACTTC. Translation gives CASSLPTLALAGGPETQYF.

The gene calls are TRBV10-2 and TRBJ2-5; D may match TRBD1 or TRBD2 (5 bases each). V was cut by 7 bases and J by 7 bases, with 19 bases left in between. Germline CDR1 and CDR2: WSHSY and SAAADI. The CDR3 extends over 14 amino acids. CDR3 in DNA: TGCGCCAGCAAAACCGGGGCTAGTGGTGGGACCCAGTACTTC. The encoded protein is CASKTGASGGTQYF.

Turning to this clonotype: Relative to the germline gene, one junction end is altered; a read error may explain this. The chain employs TRBV10-3 and TRBJ2-1; D is possibly TRBD2 (5 bases). The CDR3 consists of 11 residues. Germline CDR1 ENHRY, CDR2 SYGVKD. The CDR3 reads CTIARGNEQFF. The CDR3 bases are TGTACCATCGCTCGAGGGAATGAGCAGTTCTTC.

The chain uses TRBV7-2 and TRBJ2-3; D gene unclear. V was cut by 2 bases and J by 4 bases, with 10 bases left in between. Germline V CDR1 and CDR2: SGHTA, FQGNSA. CDR3 length: 14 amino acids. CDR3 nucleotide sequence: TGTGCCAGCAGCTTATGGCCCGGCCCAGATACGCAGTATTTT. Protein product: CASSLWPGPDTQYF.

The CDR3 loop reads CASSMDRGLDTQYF. CDR3 sequence (DNA): TGTGCCAGTAGTATGGATCGGGGTCTGGATACGCAGTATTTT. The rearrangement links TRBV19 to TRBJ2-3, with D perhaps TRBD2 (5 bases). The CDR3 is 14 residues long. V was trimmed by 3 bases and J by 6 bases, leaving 13 bases between them. Germline V gene data show CDR1 as LNHDA and CDR2 as SQIVND (reference sequence).

The rearrangement joins TRBV20-1 to TRBJ2-5; D uncertain. CDR1 and CDR2 (germline): DFQATT, SNEGSKA (reference sequence). Trimming left V 6 bases short and J 2 bases short, with 4 bases between. The CDR3 covers 10 residues. CDR3: CSADQETQYF. For the CDR3, the DNA is TGCAGTGCCGATCAAGAGACCCAGTACTTC.

This clonotype was detected once. The gene calls are TRBV20-1 and TRBJ2-1; 12 positions agree with TRBD1. With V trimmed by 4 bases and J by 7 bases, 11 bases remained unmatched. The CDR3 loop spans 16 amino acids. Germline CDR1 DFQATT, CDR2 SNEGSKA (reference sequence). The CDR3 bases are TGCAGTGCTAATTTCCCCGGGACAGGGGGCCAAAATGAGCAGTTCTTC. Protein: CSANFPGTGGQNEQFF.

The chain couples TRBV5-1 to TRBJ2-2; D might be TRBD2 (6 bases). The CDR3 consists of 18 residues. V lost 0 bases and J 2 bases, leaving 17 bases between the germline ends. Germline-derived CDR1 and CDR2 are SGHRS and YFSETQ. The CDR3 DNA sequence: TGCGCCAGCAGCTTGGATACGGGAATGGCGGGAAACACCGGGGAGCTGTTTTTT. Translated: CASSLDTGMAGNTGELFF.

This clonotype appeared a few times. V usage is TRBV7-2 and J usage is TRBJ2-3, with D tentatively TRBD1 (6 bases). Trimming shortened V by 3 bases and J by 4 bases, and 8 bases separated the two germline ends. The CDR3 contains 13 residues. Germline V gene data show CDR1 as SGHTA and CDR2 as FQGNSA. The CDR3 loop is CASSLGASDTQYF. CDR3 sequence (DNA): TGTGCCAGCAGCTTGGGGGCCTCAGATACGCAGTATTTT. Using reference TRBV7-2 and TRBJ2-3 for the parts outside the CDR3, the full variable domain is GAGVSQSPSNKVTEKGKDVELRCDPISGHTALYWYRQSLGQGLEFLIYFQGNSAPDKSGLPSDRFSAERTGGSVSTLTIQRTQQEDSAVYLCASSLGASDTQYFGPGTRLTVL.

This chain uses TRBV7-9 with TRBJ2-1; 7 bases match TRBD2. Germline CDR1 and CDR2: SEHNR and FQNEAQ (reference sequence). This CDR3 is 16 amino acids long. The trim removed 5 bases at V and 4 bases at J, leaving 11 bases unmatched. The CDR3 is CASSPLGAGKYNEQFF. In DNA, the CDR3 is TGTGCCAGCAGCCCCCTGGGAGCGGGGAAGTACAATGAGCAGTTCTTC.

The chain has TRBV29-1 and TRBJ1-1, with 7 bases matching TRBD1. Trimming cost V 1 base and J 7 bases; bases outside gene matches: 6. Germline loops: CDR1 SQVTM, CDR2 ANQGSEA. The CDR3 runs 13 residues. The CDR3 region is CSVEAQNRGEAFF. The CDR3 nucleotides are TGCAGCGTTGAAGCTCAAAACAGGGGTGAAGCTTTCTTT.

The chain employs TRBV5-1 and TRBJ2-6, with 8 bases identical to TRBD1. Germline loops: CDR1 SGHRS, CDR2 YFSETQ. This CDR3 comprises 16 residues. Trimming at V came to 4 bases and at J to 0 bases, leaving 3 bases not matched to a gene. The CDR3 nucleotides read TGCGCCAGCAGCATGGACAGGGTCTCTGGGGCCAACGTCCTGACTTTC. Its translation: CASSMDRVSGANVLTF.

This chain uses TRBV5-1 with TRBJ2-1; D might be TRBD2 (6 bases). Germline-derived CDR1 and CDR2 are SGHRS and YFSETQ. V was clipped by 0 bases and J by 10 bases, with 17 bases between them. This CDR3 has 15 amino acids. The CDR3 sequence: CASSLDGGPKLEQFF. DNA for the CDR3: TGCGCCAGCAGCTTGGACGGGGGTCCAAAATTAGAGCAGTTCTTC.

The rearrangement joins TRBV5-4 to TRBJ2-7; TRBD1 aligns across 8 bases. The germline gives CDR1 SGHNT, CDR2 YYREEE (reference sequence). This CDR3 is built from 15 residues. V gave up 0 bases and J gave up 3 bases; unmatched junction bases: 5. CDR3 sequence reads: CASSLAGTGFYEQYF. CDR3 coding DNA: TGTGCCAGCAGCTTGGCCGGGACAGGCTTCTACGAGCAGTACTTC.

This clonotype was counted many times. A junction boundary mismatches the germline segment, possibly from a read error. CDR3 in amino acids: CASSLGGVSYNEQFF. For the CDR3, the DNA is TGTGCCAGCAGCTTGGGCGGGGTCTCCTACAATGAGCAGTTCTTC. The chain uses TRBV5-1 and TRBJ2-1, with TRBD2 as a possible D gene (6 bases). The germline CDR1 and CDR2 sequences are SGHRS and YFSETQ. The CDR3 length is 15 residues. Full variable domain (rest looked up from reference TRBV5-1 and TRBJ2-1): KAGVTQTPRYLIKTRGQQVTLSCSPISGHRSVSWYQQTPGQGLQFLFEYFSETQRNKGNFPGRFSGRQFSNSRSEMNVSTLELGDSALYLCASSLGGVSYNEQFFGPGTRLTVL.